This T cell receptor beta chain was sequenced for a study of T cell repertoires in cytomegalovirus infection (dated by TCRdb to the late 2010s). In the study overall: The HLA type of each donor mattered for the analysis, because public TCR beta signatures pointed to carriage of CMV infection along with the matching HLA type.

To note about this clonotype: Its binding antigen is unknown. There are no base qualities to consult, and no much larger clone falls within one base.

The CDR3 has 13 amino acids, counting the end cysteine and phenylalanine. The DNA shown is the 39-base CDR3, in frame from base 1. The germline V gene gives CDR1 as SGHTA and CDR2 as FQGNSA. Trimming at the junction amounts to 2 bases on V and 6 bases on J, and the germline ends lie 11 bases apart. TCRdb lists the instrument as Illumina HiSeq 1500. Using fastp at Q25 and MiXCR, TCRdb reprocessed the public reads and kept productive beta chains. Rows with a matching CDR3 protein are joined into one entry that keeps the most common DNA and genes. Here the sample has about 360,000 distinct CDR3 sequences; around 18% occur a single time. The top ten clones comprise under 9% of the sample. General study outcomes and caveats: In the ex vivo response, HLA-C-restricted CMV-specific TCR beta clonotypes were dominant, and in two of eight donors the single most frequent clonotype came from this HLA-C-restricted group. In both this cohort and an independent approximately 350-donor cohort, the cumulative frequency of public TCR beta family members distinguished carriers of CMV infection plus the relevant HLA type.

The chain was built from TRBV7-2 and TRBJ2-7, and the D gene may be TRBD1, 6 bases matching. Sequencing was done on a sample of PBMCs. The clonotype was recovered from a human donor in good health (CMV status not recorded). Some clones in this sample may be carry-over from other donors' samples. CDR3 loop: CASSLQGRGEQYF. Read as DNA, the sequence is TGTGCCAGCAGCTTACAGGGCAGGGGCGAGCAGTACTTC.